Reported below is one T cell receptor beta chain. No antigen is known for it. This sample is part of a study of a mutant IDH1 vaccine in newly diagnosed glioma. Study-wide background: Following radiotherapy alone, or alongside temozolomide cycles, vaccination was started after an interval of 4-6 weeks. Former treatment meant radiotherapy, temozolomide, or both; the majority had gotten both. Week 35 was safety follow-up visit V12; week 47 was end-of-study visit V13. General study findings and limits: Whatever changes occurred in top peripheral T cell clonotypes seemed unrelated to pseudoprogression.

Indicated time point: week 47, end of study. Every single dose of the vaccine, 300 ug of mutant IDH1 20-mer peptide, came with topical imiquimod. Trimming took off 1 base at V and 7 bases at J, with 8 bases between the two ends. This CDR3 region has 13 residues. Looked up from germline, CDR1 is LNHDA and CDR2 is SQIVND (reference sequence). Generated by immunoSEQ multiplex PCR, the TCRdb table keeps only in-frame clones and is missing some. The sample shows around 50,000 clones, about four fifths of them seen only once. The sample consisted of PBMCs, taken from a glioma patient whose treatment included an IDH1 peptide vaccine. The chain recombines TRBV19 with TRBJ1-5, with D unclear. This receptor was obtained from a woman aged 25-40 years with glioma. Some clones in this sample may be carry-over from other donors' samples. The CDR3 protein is CASSIGSHQPQHF. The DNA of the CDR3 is TGTGCCAGTAGTATAGGGTCCCACCAGCCCCAGCATTTT.